The clone carrying this T cell receptor beta chain was observed a few times. The target antigen is unknown. These data originate in a study of cytotoxic CD8 clonotypes in ibrutinib-treated CLL. Study overall: On average, over 90,000 productive rearrangements and 200,000 to 300,000 productive templates per sample. Broader study findings: Public clonotypes were rare and shrank or held steady on treatment. Having risen at ibrutinib response, clonality had fallen back toward baseline by progression. Clonality (at baseline) was higher than in age-matched healthy donors and tracked circulating CD8+ T-cell counts.

Per the germline V gene, CDR1 is SGHRS and CDR2 is YFSETQ. The CDR3 loop spans 14 amino acids. The ends were cut back, 0 bases at V and 3 bases at J, with 9 bases in the middle. Measured with immunoSEQ multiplex PCR; TCRdb has only the in-frame clones, and not every one. The sample includes about 300,000 clones, 70% to 80% seen only once; the top ten take 5.6%. The material was PBMCs, obtained at disease progression, from a patient treated with ibrutinib. This sequence was found in a human donor with chronic lymphocytic leukemia. The rearrangement links TRBV5-1 to TRBJ1-2; D gene ambiguous. The CDR3 spells CASSLAGGDYGYTF. CDR3 DNA sequence: TGCGCCAGCAGCTTGGCCGGAGGTGACTATGGCTACACCTTC.